These T cell receptor beta chains were read from a single sample in a study of cytomegalovirus exposure and HLA in healthy donors. Measured with immunoSEQ multiplex PCR; TCRdb has only the in-frame clones, and not every one. The sample records around 130,000 clones, about four fifths being singletons. Sequenced material: PBMCs. The receptors come from a man aged 30-40 years in good health and CMV-seronegative. Both conserved end residues are part of each CDR3. The D gene is left open where the match is weak. Clone size is not always given. Where it is, it says once, few, many or a class for expanded clones.

J: TRBJ2-1; size: -; D: TRBD2; V: TRBV7-9; CDR3: CASRLLGLAGGRSGNEQFF; DNA: TGTGCCAGCAGGTTACTGGGACTAGCGGGGGGGCGAAGTGGGAATGAGCAGTTCTTC
J: TRBJ2-1; size: -; D: TRBD2; V: TRBV7-9; CDR3: CASSLGLATPYNEQFF; DNA: TGTGCCAGCAGCTTGGGACTAGCCACGCCTTACAATGAGCAGTTCTTC
J: TRBJ1-5; size: -; D: -; V: TRBV5-1; CDR3: CASSPLGGAGNQPQHF; DNA: TGCGCCAGCAGCCCCTTGGGGGGGGCAGGCAATCAGCCCCAGCATTTT
J: TRBJ1-5; size: -; D: TRBD1; V: TRBV5-7; CDR3: CASSLVVWTGGLQPQHF; DNA: TGTGCCAGCAGCTTGGTGGTTTGGACAGGGGGCCTTCAGCCCCAGCATTTT
J: TRBJ2-3; size: -; D: TRBD2; V: TRBV29-1; CDR3: CSVQTSGGPTTQYF; DNA: TGCAGCGTCCAGACTAGCGGGGGCCCTACTACGCAGTATTTT
J: TRBJ2-7; size: few; D: -; V: TRBV5-8; CDR3: CASSLFIFSYEQYF; DNA: TGTGCCAGCAGCTTGTTTATCTTCTCCTACGAGCAGTACTTC
J: TRBJ1-3; size: -; D: -; V: TRBV28; CDR3: CASIRRNTIYF; DNA: TGTGCCAGCATTCGTAGAAACACCATATATTTT
J: TRBJ2-1; size: once; D: -; V: TRBV5-1; CDR3: CASSPDYLGNNEQFF; DNA: TGCGCCAGCAGCCCGGACTACCTGGGGAACAATGAGCAGTTCTTC
J: TRBJ1-2; size: -; D: TRBD1; V: TRBV5-4; CDR3: CASSLIQGIDYGYTF; DNA: TGTGCCAGCAGCTTAATACAGGGGATAGACTATGGCTACACCTTC
J: TRBJ2-2; size: -; D: TRBD1; V: TRBV19; CDR3: CASSGGQGTTGELFF; DNA: TGTGCCAGTAGTGGCGGACAGGGGACGACCGGGGAGCTGTTTTTT
J: TRBJ2-7; size: -; D: TRBD1; V: TRBV6-1; CDR3: CASSIGQGARGF; DNA: TGTGCCAGCAGTATCGGACAGGGGGCGCGTGGCTTC
J: TRBJ1-5; size: -; D: TRBD1; V: TRBV25-1; CDR3: CASRGQAGQPQHF; DNA: TGTGCCAGCAGAGGACAGGCTGGTCAGCCCCAGCATTTT